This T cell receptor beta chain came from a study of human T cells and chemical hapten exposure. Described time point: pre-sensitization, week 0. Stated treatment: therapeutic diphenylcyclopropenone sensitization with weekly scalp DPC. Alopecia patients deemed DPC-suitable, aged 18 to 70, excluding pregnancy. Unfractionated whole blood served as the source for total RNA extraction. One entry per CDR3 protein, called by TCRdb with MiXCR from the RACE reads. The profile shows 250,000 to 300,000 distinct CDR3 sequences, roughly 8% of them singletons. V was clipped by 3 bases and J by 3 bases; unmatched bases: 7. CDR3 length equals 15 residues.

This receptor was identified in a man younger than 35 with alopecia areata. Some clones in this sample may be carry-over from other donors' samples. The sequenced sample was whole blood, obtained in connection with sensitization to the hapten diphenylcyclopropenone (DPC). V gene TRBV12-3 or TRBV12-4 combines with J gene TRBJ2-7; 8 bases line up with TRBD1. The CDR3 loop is CASSFWGQDNYEQYV. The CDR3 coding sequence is TGTGCCAGCAGTTTTTGGGGACAGGACAACTACGAGCAGTACGTC.